These T cell receptor beta chains were read from a single sample in a study of cytomegalovirus exposure and HLA in healthy donors. The repertoire was sequenced with immunoSEQ multiplex PCR; TCRdb's copy has only in-frame clones and lacks some. The table records around 130,000 clones, 75% to 85% of them present only once. The sequenced material came from PBMCs. These receptors originate from a woman in her thirties or forties in good health and CMV-seronegative. CDR3s include the opening cysteine and the closing phenylalanine or tryptophan. The D gene is left open where the match is weak. Part of the rows lack a size; the others show once, few, many or a class for expanded clones.

V: TRBV7-2
D: TRBD2
J: TRBJ2-7
size: .
DNA: TGTGCCAGCAGCTTAAAAGCGGGAGGCGAACACGAGCAGTACTTC
CDR3: CASSLKAGGEHEQYF

V: TRBV6-6
D: .
J: TRBJ1-5
size: .
DNA: TGTGCCAGCAGTTACGCAGATCAGCCCCAGCATTTT
CDR3: CASSYADQPQHF

V: TRBV2
D: TRBD1
J: TRBJ1-5
size: .
DNA: TGTGCCAGCGAACAGGACAGGGGAGGTGGGCAGCCCCAGCATTTT
CDR3: CASEQDRGGGQPQHF

V: TRBV18
D: TRBD1
J: TRBJ1-5
size: .
DNA: TGTGCCAGCTCACCAGGACAGGGGGCAGGTCAGCCCCAGCATTTT
CDR3: CASSPGQGAGQPQHF

V: TRBV6-5
D: TRBD1
J: TRBJ1-1
size: few
DNA: TGTGCCAGCAGCCGCCTGACAGGGGAAGACACTGAAGCTTTCTTT
CDR3: CASSRLTGEDTEAFF

V: TRBV7-2
D: .
J: TRBJ1-6
size: .
DNA: TGTGCCAGCAGCTTAGCGCGAGGCCGATCACCCCTCCACTTT
CDR3: CASSLARGRSPLHF

V: TRBV4-1
D: .
J: TRBJ1-6
size: once
DNA: TGCGCCAGCAGCACACGACAGATTAATTCACCCCTCCATTTT
CDR3: CASSTRQINSPLHF

V: TRBV5-4
D: TRBD2
J: TRBJ2-2
size: once
DNA: TGTGCCAGCAGCAAAGCGGGAGGGCCAGCCGGGGAGCTGTTTTTT
CDR3: CASSKAGGPAGELFF

V: TRBV2
D: .
J: TRBJ2-1
size: few
DNA: TGTGCCAGCAGTGAAGCGGGGGCCTCTTACAATGAGCAGTTCTTC
CDR3: CASSEAGASYNEQFF

V: TRBV5-6
D: .
J: TRBJ1-3
size: .
DNA: TGTGCCAGCAGCTTGGCCGGGTCTCCTCCCTACTCTGGAAACACCATATATTTT
CDR3: CASSLAGSPPYSGNTIYF

V: TRBV4-2
D: TRBD1
J: TRBJ1-6
size: .
DNA: TGTGCCAGCAGCCAAGAACCCGCGGGACAGGGGGTTCGGTTCTCTAATTCACCCCTCCACTTT
CDR3: CASSQEPAGQGVRFSNSPLHF

V: TRBV4-3
D: TRBD2
J: TRBJ2-7
size: .
DNA: TGCGCCAGCAGCCCGGGACTAGCGGGAGACGAGCAGTACTTC
CDR3: CASSPGLAGDEQYF

V: TRBV7-9
D: TRBD2
J: TRBJ2-7
size: .
DNA: TGTGCCAGCAGCTTAAGACTAGCGGGGGACTCCTACGAGCAGTACTTC
CDR3: CASSLRLAGDSYEQYF

V: TRBV9
D: .
J: TRBJ1-1
size: once
DNA: TGTGCCAGCAGCCTCCAGCCAGGAGGGGAAGCTTTCTTT
CDR3: CASSLQPGGEAFF

V: TRBV7-9
D: TRBD2
J: TRBJ2-1
size: once
DNA: TGTGCCACCACTAGGGGCCTTAGCGGGAGCTCCTACAATGAGCAGTTCTTC
CDR3: CATTRGLSGSSYNEQFF

V: TRBV2
D: .
J: TRBJ1-5
size: few
DNA: TGTGCCAGCAGTGAACTCATCGGGGTGGAGCCCCAGCATTTT
CDR3: CASSELIGVEPQHF

V: TRBV6-6
D: TRBD2
J: TRBJ2-7
size: .
DNA: TGTGCCAGCAGAGCGGGACTAGCGTTAACCTACGAGCAGTACTTC
CDR3: CASRAGLALTYEQYF

V: TRBV7-9
D: .
J: TRBJ1-2
size: .
DNA: TGTGCCAGCAGCCAACAGGGAAACTATGGCTACACCTTC
CDR3: CASSQQGNYGYTF